These T cell receptor beta chains were read from a single sample in a study of blood T cell repertoires in COVID-19. Data came from immunoSEQ multiplex PCR; TCRdb stores just in-frame clones and leaves some out. The repertoire holds around 130,000 clones, with 84% as singletons. Sequenced material: peripheral blood. The receptors shown here come from a man aged 25 to 45 with COVID-19, enrolled during active disease. The CDR3 runs from the conserved cysteine through the conserved F or W. The order of the fields is clone size, J gene, D gene, V gene, CDR3 protein, CDR3 DNA. A D gene is named only where the DNA matches it firmly. Size is omitted from some rows. Given values are once, few, many or a class for expanded clones.

abundance: .
j_gene: TRBJ2-5
d_gene: .
v_gene: TRBV28
CDR3aa: CASRSGVIETQYF
CDR3nt: TGTGCCAGCCGATCGGGGGTCATAGAGACCCAGTACTTC

abundance: .
j_gene: TRBJ2-6
d_gene: .
v_gene: TRBV19
CDR3aa: CASRAAGANVLTF
CDR3nt: TGTGCCAGTAGAGCTGCTGGGGCCAACGTCCTGACTTTC

abundance: .
j_gene: TRBJ1-5
d_gene: .
v_gene: TRBV6-5
CDR3aa: CASSYRQGKQPQHF
CDR3nt: TGTGCCAGCAGTTATCGCCAGGGTAAACAGCCCCAGCATTTT

abundance: .
j_gene: TRBJ1-2
d_gene: .
v_gene: TRBV27
CDR3aa: CASSGLDNNYGYTF
CDR3nt: TGTGCCAGCAGTGGCCTGGACAATAACTATGGCTACACCTTC

abundance: .
j_gene: TRBJ2-1
d_gene: TRBD2
v_gene: TRBV5-5
CDR3aa: CASSLSSGRINEQFF
CDR3nt: TGTGCCAGCAGCTTGTCTAGCGGGAGGATCAATGAGCAGTTCTTC

abundance: .
j_gene: TRBJ2-3
d_gene: .
v_gene: TRBV7-9
CDR3aa: CAGTGDGGTDTQYF
CDR3nt: TGTGCCGGAACGGGGGACGGTGGCACAGATACGCAGTATTTT

abundance: once
j_gene: TRBJ2-7
d_gene: TRBD2
v_gene: TRBV9
CDR3aa: CASSVVVRLAGFYEQYF
CDR3nt: TGTGCCAGCAGCGTAGTAGTTCGTCTAGCGGGTTTCTACGAGCAGTACTTC

abundance: .
j_gene: TRBJ2-7
d_gene: TRBD1
v_gene: TRBV6-5
CDR3aa: CASSCTGTGCYEQYF
CDR3nt: TGTGCCAGCAGTTGCACCGGGACAGGGTGCTACGAGCAGTACTTC

abundance: .
j_gene: TRBJ2-1
d_gene: TRBD2
v_gene: TRBV11-3
CDR3aa: CASSSGLAGLDEQFF
CDR3nt: TGTGCCAGCAGCTCGGGGCTAGCGGGGCTCGATGAGCAGTTCTTC

abundance: few
j_gene: TRBJ1-5
d_gene: TRBD1
v_gene: TRBV5-4
CDR3aa: CASSLGGGPSNQPQHF
CDR3nt: TGTGCCAGCAGCTTGGGAGGGGGCCCGAGCAATCAGCCCCAGCATTTT

abundance: .
j_gene: TRBJ2-1
d_gene: .
v_gene: TRBV12-3/TRBV12-4
CDR3aa: CASSSPLSNEQFF
CDR3nt: TGTGCCAGCAGTTCCCCCCTTAGCAATGAGCAGTTCTTC